This TCR beta chain was captured in a study of lymphopenia after photon versus proton radiotherapy. General observations from the study: In patients who died, overall survival fell as post-nadir TCR diversity dropped more. After lymphocyte nadir, photon-treated repertoires showed oligoclonal expansion, especially CD8+ Temra. Relative stability marked proton patients; photon patients lost diversity and naive cells. Authors raise, but do not show, better survival with proton therapy.

A note on this clone: Its matching antigen is unknown.

The CDR3 is made up of 12 amino acids. The germline V and J ends were trimmed by 3 bases and 3 bases, with 6 bases remaining between them. CDR1 is KGHSH and CDR2 is LQKENI in the germline V gene. Repertoires were generated with immunoSEQ multiplex PCR, while TCRdb's copy carries only in-frame clones and drops some. The sample records 68,000 or so clones, roughly 91% being singletons. The source was peripheral blood, collected from a patient treated with photon-based radiotherapy. The chain employs TRBV18 and TRBJ2-7; D call uncertain. This sequence originates from a woman between 65 and 79 years old with pancreatic cancer. CDR3 region: CASSPADYEQYF. The CDR3 nucleotides are TGTGCCAGCTCACCCGCAGACTACGAGCAGTACTTC.